A selection of T cell receptor beta chains follows, all from one sample in a study of T cell responses to AZD1222 COVID-19 vaccine. Generated by immunoSEQ multiplex PCR, the TCRdb table keeps only in-frame clones and is missing some. This sample has about 260,000 clones, with 85% to 95% found just once. The sample consisted of peripheral blood, taken on day 0 of AZD1222 vaccination. Receptors originate from an adult in good health. The CDR3 runs from the conserved cysteine through the conserved F or W. A D gene is named only where the DNA matches it firmly. The size of a clone is reported for some rows only, either as once, few or many, or as a class for expanded clones.

-	TRBV6-5	TRBJ1-1	-	CASTGVGSTEAFF	TGTGCCAGCACAGGGGTAGGTTCCACTGAAGCTTTCTTT
-	TRBV27	TRBJ1-5	-	CASSLGYYSNQPQHF	TGTGCCAGCAGTTTGGGGTATTATAGCAATCAGCCCCAGCATTTT
-	TRBV6-5	TRBJ1-6	-	CASRPGQPNSPLHF	TGTGCCAGCAGGCCCGGACAGCCCAATTCACCCCTCCACTTT
-	TRBV7-9	TRBJ2-3	-	CASSFWGTLTDTQYF	TGTGCCAGCAGCTTTTGGGGGACTCTCACAGATACGCAGTATTTT
TRBD2	TRBV23-1	TRBJ2-3	-	CASSQSQREVRTQYF	TGCGCCAGCAGTCAATCACAACGGGAGGTAAGGACGCAGTATTTT
TRBD2	TRBV29-1	TRBJ2-7	-	CSVAGDGYEQYF	TGCAGCGTAGCGGGGGACGGGTACGAGCAGTACTTC
-	TRBV7-9	TRBJ1-3	-	CASSPFKVSGNTIYF	TGTGCCAGCAGCCCCTTTAAGGTCTCTGGAAACACCATATATTTT
-	TRBV7-9	TRBJ2-7	-	CASSLEVDSNYEQYF	TGTGCCAGCAGCTTAGAGGTAGACAGTAACTACGAGCAGTACTTC
-	TRBV24-1	TRBJ1-2	-	CATSDSKGSGYGYTF	TGTGCCACCAGTGATTCAAAGGGGTCGGGCTATGGCTACACCTTC
-	TRBV7-9	TRBJ1-2	-	CASSLREGYTF	TGTGCCAGCAGCTTGAGGGAGGGCTACACCTTC
-	TRBV6-5	TRBJ1-1	-	CASTSHALGSPEAFF	TGTGCCAGCACCTCCCACGCGTTGGGAAGCCCTGAAGCTTTCTTT
-	TRBV28	TRBJ2-7	-	CASSHPRPVLEQYF	TGTGCCAGCAGTCATCCCCGACCGGTTCTCGAGCAGTACTTC
-	TRBV2	TRBJ1-5	-	CASSERSTNQPQHF	TGTGCCAGCAGTGAGAGGTCAACTAATCAGCCCCAGCATTTT
-	TRBV9	TRBJ1-1	-	CASSPTLTGSTEAFF	TGTGCCAGCAGCCCAACTTTAACAGGGAGTACTGAAGCTTTCTTT
-	TRBV2	TRBJ1-2	-	CASSDRGIDYGYTF	TGTGCCAGCAGTGACCGGGGGATCGACTATGGCTACACCTTC
TRBD1	TRBV11-2	TRBJ1-4	-	CASSHMPGGTGFEKLFF	TGTGCCAGCAGCCATATGCCCGGTGGGACAGGGTTCGAAAAACTGTTTTTT
-	TRBV19	TRBJ2-6	-	CASSPNSGANVLTF	TGTGCCAGTAGCCCGAACTCTGGGGCCAACGTCCTGACTTTC
TRBD1	TRBV5-6	TRBJ1-2	-	CASSPRGQDYGYTF	TGTGCCAGCAGCCCAAGGGGGCAGGACTATGGCTACACCTTC
TRBD1	TRBV6-5	TRBJ1-6	-	CASSRDRGQGSPLHF	TGTGCCAGCAGCAGAGACAGGGGTCAGGGTTCACCCCTCCACTTT
TRBD1	TRBV2	TRBJ1-1	once	CASGVARDSMNTEAFF	TGTGCCAGCGGAGTAGCCAGGGACAGCATGAACACTGAAGCTTTCTTT
-	TRBV27	TRBJ1-5	-	CASSPDTVIGWPQHF	TGTGCCAGCAGTCCCGACACGGTAATTGGTTGGCCCCAGCATTTT
-	TRBV6-5	TRBJ1-5	-	CASRKGQGNQPQHF	TGTGCCAGCAGGAAGGGGCAGGGAAATCAGCCCCAGCATTTT
TRBD2	TRBV5-1	TRBJ2-1	-	CASSLGEGSYNEQFF	TGCGCCAGCAGCCTGGGGGAGGGGTCCTACAATGAGCAGTTCTTC
TRBD1	TRBV5-1	TRBJ2-7	-	CASSLTGTGTTYEQYF	TGCGCCAGCAGCTTAACCGGGACAGGGACTACCTACGAGCAGTACTTC
-	TRBV2	TRBJ2-1	-	CASSDSREFF	TGTGCCAGCAGTGACTCTAGGGAGTTCTTC
-	TRBV5-1	TRBJ2-5	-	CASSLAGGGMGETQYF	TGCGCCAGCAGCTTGGCCGGAGGGGGCATGGGGGAGACCCAGTACTTC